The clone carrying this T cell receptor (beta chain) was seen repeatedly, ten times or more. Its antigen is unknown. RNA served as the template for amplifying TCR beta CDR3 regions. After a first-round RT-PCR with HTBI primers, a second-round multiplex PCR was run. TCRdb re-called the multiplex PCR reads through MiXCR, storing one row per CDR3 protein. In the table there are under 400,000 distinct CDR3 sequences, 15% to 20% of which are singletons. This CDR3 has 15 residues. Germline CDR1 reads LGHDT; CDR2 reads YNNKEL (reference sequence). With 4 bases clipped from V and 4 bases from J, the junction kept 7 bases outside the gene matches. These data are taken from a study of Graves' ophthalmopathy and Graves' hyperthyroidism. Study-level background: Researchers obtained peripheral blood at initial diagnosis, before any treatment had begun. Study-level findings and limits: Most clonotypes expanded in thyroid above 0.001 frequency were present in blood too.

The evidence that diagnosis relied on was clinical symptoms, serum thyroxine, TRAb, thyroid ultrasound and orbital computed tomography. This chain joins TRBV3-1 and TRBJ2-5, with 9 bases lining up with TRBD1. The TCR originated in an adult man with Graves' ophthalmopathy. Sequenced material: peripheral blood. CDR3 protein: CASSRENRGLETQYF. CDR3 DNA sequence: TGTGCCAGCAGCCGAGAAAACAGGGGGCTAGAGACCCAGTACTTC.